A single sample gave rise to the 9 T cell receptor beta chains below, sequenced in a study of blood T cell repertoires in COVID-19. Data came from immunoSEQ multiplex PCR; TCRdb stores just in-frame clones and leaves some out. The sample lists a few hundred thousand clones; approximately 80% were seen once. Input material: peripheral blood. The receptors derive from an older man with acute or convalescent COVID-19.

This clone was seen a few times. The chain's CDR3 is CASSIDREAFF. CDR3 nucleotides: TGTGCTAGCTCCATCGACAGAGAAGCTTTCTTT. The V and J genes are TRBV12-5 and TRBJ1-1; D possibly corresponds to TRBD1 (5 bases). Germline CDR1 and CDR2: LGHNT and FRNRAP. The germline V and J ends were trimmed by 9 bases and 8 bases, with 13 bases remaining between them. This CDR3 region has 11 residues.

The chain has TRBV18 and TRBJ2-1, with 10 bases that match TRBD2. The CDR3 spans 15 residues. Germline CDR1 KGHSH, CDR2 LQKENI. The V gene end was trimmed by 3 bases and the J gene end by 6 bases; junction bases not matched to a gene: 5. CDR3 in amino acids: CASSPLAGAFNEQFF. The CDR3 region has the DNA TGTGCCAGCTCACCGCTAGCGGGAGCTTTCAATGAGCAGTTCTTC.

The V and J genes are TRBV10-3 and TRBJ2-6; a possible D gene is TRBD1 (5 bases). The CDR3 contains 16 residues. Germline CDR1 is ENHRY and CDR2 is SYGVKD. Trimming removed 4 bases at V and 4 bases at J, with 14 bases between. The CDR3 region has the DNA TGTGCCATCAGTGTACCTTCAGGGCCGGGGGCCAACGTCCTGACTTTC. It codes for CAISVPSGPGANVLTF.

The rearrangement links TRBV9 to TRBJ2-1; D is ambiguous. The germline V gene has CDR1 SGDLS and CDR2 YYNGEE. Trimming took off 0 bases at V and 6 bases at J, with 10 bases between the two ends. The CDR3 is made up of 14 amino acids. The CDR3 sequence: CASSVGDSSNEQFF. DNA of the CDR3: TGTGCCAGCAGCGTAGGAGATAGTTCCAATGAGCAGTTCTTC.

The rearrangement links TRBV5-1 to TRBJ2-3, with TRBD1 matching over 7 bases. V trimming: 0 bases; J trimming: 4 bases; junction bases outside the gene matches: 8. CDR1 SGHRS and CDR2 YFSETQ come from the germline V gene. The CDR3 is made up of 16 amino acids. CDR3 amino acids: CASSLATGATADTQYF. The DNA for the CDR3 is TGCGCCAGCAGCTTGGCAACAGGGGCAACGGCAGATACGCAGTATTTT.

This clone was observed once. The chain uses TRBV25-1 and TRBJ2-1; 10 bases match TRBD2. The ends lost 9 bases at V and 2 bases at J; junction bases unmatched: 13. The CDR3 has 17 residues. Germline V gene lookup returns CDR1 MGHDK and CDR2 SYGVNS. This CDR3 reads CASGPRASGGPYNEQFF. CDR3 nucleotides: TGTGCCAGTGGCCCCCGGGCTAGCGGGGGCCCCTACAATGAGCAGTTCTTC.

Here the CDR3 DNA reads TGTGCCAGCAGTACGGACAGGGGCCCCTACGAGCAGTACTTC. This gives the protein CASSTDRGPYEQYF. The chain employs TRBV5-4 and TRBJ2-7, with TRBD1 matching over 9 bases. CDR1 SGHNT and CDR2 YYREEE come from the germline V gene (reference sequence). The J segment lost 2 bases and the V segment lost 5 bases, leaving 5 bases of the junction unmatched. The CDR3 runs to 14 residues.

In its sample, this clone was seen once. The chain has TRBV19 and TRBJ2-1; TRBD2 matches 12 bases. The junction had 10 bases not matched to a gene; V was cut back by 3 bases and J by 7 bases. CDR1 LNHDA and CDR2 SQIVND come from the germline V gene (reference sequence). The CDR3 totals 17 residues. The CDR3 DNA is TGTGCCAGTAGTATTGAGCTAGCGGGAGGGCCGGGAAATGAGCAGTTCTTC. It codes for CASSIELAGGPGNEQFF.

The chain is built from TRBV28 and TRBJ2-2; 8 bases fit TRBD1. This CDR3 is 14 amino acids long. Per germline, CDR1 MDHEN and CDR2 SYDVKM. The ends lost 7 bases at V and 6 bases at J; junction bases unmatched: 7. This CDR3 is CASKLDRVAGELFF. DNA for the CDR3: TGTGCCAGCAAGCTGGACAGGGTAGCCGGGGAGCTGTTTTTT. The whole variable domain, filled in from reference TRBV28 and TRBJ2-2, reads DVKVTQSSRYLVKRTGEKVFLECVQDMDHENMFWYRQDPGLGLRLIYFSYDVKMKEKGDIPEGYSVSREKKERFSLILESASTNQTSMYLCASKLDRVAGELFFGEGSRLTVL.